This entry describes one T cell receptor (beta chain). As yet, its antigen is unknown. The sample comes from a study of cytotoxic CD8 clonotypes in ibrutinib-treated CLL. Study as a whole: IGHV unmutated fewer than 18; relapsed/refractory 11 to 12; treatment-naive some 14. Broader study findings: Among the clonotypes, public ones were uncommon and contracted or held stable on treatment. For progressing versus sustained-remission patients, sampling times were not the same.

Sequencing was designed to attain a depth spanning 1 in 200,000 to 1 in 1 million T cells. This table comes from immunoSEQ multiplex PCR, and its TCRdb copy is limited to in-frame clones, with some not included. The repertoire holds about 85,000 clones, about four fifths seen once, with 4.8% in the top ten. Trimming removed 0 bases from V and 6 bases from J, with 6 bases in between. The CDR3 has 12 residues. Germline V gene lookup returns CDR1 ENHRY and CDR2 SYGVKD. The source is a human donor with chronic lymphocytic leukemia. The sample was PBMCs, taken after 12 months of ibrutinib treatment. J is TRBJ2-7 and V is TRBV10-3; no definite D call. The CDR3 DNA reads as TGTGCCATCAGTGAGTCAAGAGGCGAGCAGTACTTC. It encodes CAISESRGEQYF.